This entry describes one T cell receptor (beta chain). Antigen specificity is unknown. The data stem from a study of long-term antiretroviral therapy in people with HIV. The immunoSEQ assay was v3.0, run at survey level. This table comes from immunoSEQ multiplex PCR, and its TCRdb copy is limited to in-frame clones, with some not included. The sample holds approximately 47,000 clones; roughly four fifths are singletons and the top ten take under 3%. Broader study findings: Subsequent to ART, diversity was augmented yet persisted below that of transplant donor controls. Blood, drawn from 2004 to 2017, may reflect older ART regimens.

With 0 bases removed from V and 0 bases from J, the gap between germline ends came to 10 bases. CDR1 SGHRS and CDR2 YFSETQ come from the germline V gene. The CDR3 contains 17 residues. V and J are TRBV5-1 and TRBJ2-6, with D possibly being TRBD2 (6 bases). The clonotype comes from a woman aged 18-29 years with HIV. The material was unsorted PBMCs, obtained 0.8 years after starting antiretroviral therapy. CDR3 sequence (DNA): TGCGCCAGCAGCTTGGAGGGACTGCGCTCTGGGGCCAACGTCCTGACTTTC. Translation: CASSLEGLRSGANVLTF.